This TCR beta chain was retrieved from a study of vaccination effects on CD4 cells after COVID-19. Study context: A median of 72 days separated the second dose and sampling.

Points on this clone: Its antigen is not known.

Pools of viral peptides were used by the ViraFEST assay to expand antigen-specific CD4+ T cells ahead of sequencing. The culture ran for roughly ten days, and then CD4+ T cells were isolated. As their vaccination, participants received two doses of either BNT162b2 or mRNA-1273. Vaccinated recipients, who were negative for nucleocapsid antibodies, had no history of SARS-CoV-2 infection. A half-volume exchange with IL-2 medium occurred on days 3 and 7. Whole-study findings and limits: Marked clonal contraction of infection- and vaccine-induced clones was seen late after vaccination.

This CDR3 has 12 amino acids. Germline V CDR1 and CDR2: SEHNR, FQNEAQ (reference sequence). The germline V and J ends were trimmed by 5 bases and 5 bases, with 7 bases remaining between them. Sequencing used immunoSEQ multiplex PCR; TCRdb keeps in-frame clones, though not all of them. The sample yields tens of thousands of clones, about four fifths seen once. This sequence joins TRBV7-9 and TRBJ2-4; D is ambiguous. The sequencing used CD4+ T cells from PBMCs cultured with SARS-CoV-2 spike peptides, collected after COVID-19 vaccination. This clonotype originated in a human donor who received a COVID-19 vaccine. Some clones in this sample may be carry-over from other donors' samples. The CDR3 coding sequence is TGTGCCAGCAGCGTGACCCAAAACATTCAGTACTTC. Its protein is CASSVTQNIQYF.